This TCR beta chain was captured by sequencing in a study of cytomegalovirus exposure and HLA in healthy donors. Study outcomes and limitations: Apparent HLA restriction characterized most CMV-associated TCR beta chains in a later analysis. TRBV6-2, TRBV6-3 and some other V segments were excluded as indistinguishable.

Both 60 Vbeta primers and 13 Jbeta primers went into the PCR. Some clones are missing from TCRdb's copy, which holds only in-frame ones; the method was immunoSEQ multiplex PCR. The profile shows 180,000 or so clones, around 80% of them singletons. Every donor was a healthy person donating bone marrow. Germline-derived CDR1 and CDR2 are SGHAT and FQDESV (reference sequence). The V and J ends lost 4 bases and 2 bases, in that order; junction bases with no gene match: 10. The CDR3 contains 17 residues. On this clone: The antigen is not known.

This receptor was obtained from a girl between 5 and 17 years old in good health and CMV-seropositive. This chain uses TRBV11-1 with TRBJ2-5; 10 bases map to TRBD2. Sequenced input: PBMCs. The CDR3 bases are TGTGCCAGCAGCTCCTTACCGACTAGCGGGTCGCAAGAGACCCAGTACTTC. This encodes CASSSLPTSGSQETQYF.